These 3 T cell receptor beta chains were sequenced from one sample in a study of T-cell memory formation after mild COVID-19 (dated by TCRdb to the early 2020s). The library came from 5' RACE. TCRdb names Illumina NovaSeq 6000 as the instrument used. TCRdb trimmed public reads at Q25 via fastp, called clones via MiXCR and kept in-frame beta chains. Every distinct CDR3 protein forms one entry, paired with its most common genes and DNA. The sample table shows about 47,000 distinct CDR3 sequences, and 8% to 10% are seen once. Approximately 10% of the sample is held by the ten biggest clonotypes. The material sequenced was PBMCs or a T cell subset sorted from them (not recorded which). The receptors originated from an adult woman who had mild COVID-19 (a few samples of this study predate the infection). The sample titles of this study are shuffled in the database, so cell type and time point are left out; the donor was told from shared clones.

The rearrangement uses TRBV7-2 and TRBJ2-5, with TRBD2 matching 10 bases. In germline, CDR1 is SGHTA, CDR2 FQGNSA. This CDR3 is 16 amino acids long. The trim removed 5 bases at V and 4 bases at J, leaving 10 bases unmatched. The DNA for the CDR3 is TGTGCCAGCAGCCTCGTGGGACTAGCGATTTCAGAGACCCAGTACTTC. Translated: CASSLVGLAISETQYF.

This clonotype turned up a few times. CDR3: CASSPPSRSSYDTQYF. As DNA, the CDR3 is TGTGCCAGCTCACCACCCTCCCGTTCTAGTTATGATACGCAGTATTTT. The rearrangement links TRBV18 to TRBJ2-3; D remains unclear. With 0 bases removed from V and 6 bases from J, the gap between germline ends came to 16 bases. The CDR3 covers 16 residues. Germline loops: CDR1 KGHSH, CDR2 LQKENI.

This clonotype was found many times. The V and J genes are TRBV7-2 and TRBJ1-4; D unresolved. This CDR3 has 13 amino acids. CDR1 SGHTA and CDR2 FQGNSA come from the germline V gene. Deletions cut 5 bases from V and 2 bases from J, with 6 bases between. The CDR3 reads CASSRRTNEKLFF. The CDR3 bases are TGTGCCAGCAGCCGGCGGACTAATGAAAAACTGTTTTTT.